This T cell receptor (beta chain) stems from a study of blood T cell repertoires in COVID-19 (TCRdb year 2020). Notes on the research overall: Samples covering the acute and convalescent phases of COVID-19 were provided by collaborators in the United States, Italy and Spain. The prospective study material was composed of cDNA or gDNA derived from T cells, B-cell-depleted T cells, or PBMCs. Subjects who had been exposed to COVID-19, were actively infected with it, or had recovered from it provided the deeply sampled blood TCRbeta repertoires that made up the dataset. The repertoires were made available in a free public database intended to serve as a resource for research on the immune response to SARS-CoV-2. The samples were drawn from the first 160 participants of the ongoing ImmuneRACE study and from some 1,300 subjects provided by 6 global collaborators. The sample metadata nearly always contained a de-identified subject ID, COVID-19 status, age in years and sex. Where available, HLA class I and class II types were taken from metadata supplied by the sample provider and were not determined by assay-based typing. The full study reports these points: The amount of clinical and demographic metadata varied by source and participant and was provided uncurated.

Collaborating institutions collected whole blood in K2EDTA tubes following their own protocols. Collaborator samples were shipped for TCRbeta analysis as frozen whole blood, isolated PBMCs, or DNA extracted from either sample type. The immunoSEQ Assay, a bias-controlled multiplex PCR, was used to amplify TCRbeta CDR3 regions from genomic DNA. The source study handled its data this way. The number of nucleated cells in each sample was estimated by amplification of reference gene primers within the assay. To quantify the absolute abundance of each unique TCRbeta CDR3 rearrangement, sequence reads were collapsed and filtered. For each sample, productive Simpson clonality was calculated as the square root of Simpson's diversity index across productive rearrangements. TCRdb stores this immuneACCESS table with in-frame sequences only. Part of the clones is absent; in the studies checked, under half of the shortfall reflects unresolved V genes, and no reason is known for the rest. V and J calls and clone size are copied from that table; D and trimming were computed from the DNA. This sample is represented by roughly 80,000 clones; approximately 86% of them were singletons. In total, the top ten clones hold roughly 2% of the sample.

As concerns this clone: Its antigen is currently not known. Per-base qualities were not stored, and no clone one base away is much larger.

V trim: 1 base; J trim: 0 bases; unmatched bases: 3. Looking up the germline V gene (reference sequence) yields CDR1 SEHNR and CDR2 FQNEAQ. Spanning cysteine to phenylalanine, the CDR3 consists of 17 amino acids. CDR3 DNA only is kept here, 51 bases in frame from base 1. In this chain, TRBV7-9 is recombined with TRBJ2-1, and 10 bases in between align with TRBD2. The sample consisted of peripheral blood. The clonotype was recovered from a woman aged 55-69 years with acute or convalescent COVID-19. The CDR3 amino acid sequence is: CASSLVASGSSYNEQFF. The DNA sequence is as follows: TGTGCCAGCAGCTTAGTTGCTAGCGGGAGCTCCTACAATGAGCAGTTCTTC.